Below are 4 T cell receptor beta chains sequenced from a single sample in a study of tumor and adjacent non-tumor tissue in lung cancer. The template was RNA from unsorted bulk tissue. The normal lung tissue was taken more than 3 cm from the tumor edge. Three rounds of nested PCR, following a modified ARM-PCR protocol, produced the TCRbeta library. MiXCR was run by TCRdb on the multiplex PCR reads, yielding one entry per CDR3 protein. The sample holds more than 85,000 distinct CDR3 sequences, 62% seen once. The sequencing input was distant non-tumor lung tissue. These receptors originate from a man aged 60 to 75 with non-small cell lung cancer.

There are many counts of this clonotype. The chain employs TRBV30 and TRBJ1-2, with a possible D match to TRBD1 (6 bases). Trimming took 0 bases from V and 4 from J, leaving 12 bases between them. The CDR3 is made up of 14 amino acids. CDR1 and CDR2 from the germline V gene are GTSNPN and SVGIG (reference sequence). Here the CDR3 reads CAWSVTRGAYGYTF. For the CDR3, the DNA is TGTGCCTGGAGTGTAACCAGGGGAGCCTATGGCTACACCTTC.

This chain joins TRBV9 and TRBJ2-3; 10 bases agree with TRBD2. Germline assignment: CDR1 SGDLS and CDR2 YYNGEE. The V segment lost 4 bases and the J segment 2 bases; nucleotides outside the gene matches: 7. The CDR3 is 16 amino acids. CDR3 nucleotide sequence: TGTGCCAGCAGCCCACGACTAGCGGGCTCCACAGATACGCAGTATTTT. It codes for CASSPRLAGSTDTQYF.

This clonotype was seen only a few times. Here the CDR3 omits its conserved ending phenylalanine or tryptophan, so a read error is the likely source. The rearrangement joins TRBV5-5 to TRBJ2-1; 9 bases are shared with TRBD1. Germline loops: CDR1 SGHKS, CDR2 YYEKEE (reference sequence). The CDR3 loop spans 15 amino acids. V was pared by 1 base and J by 4 bases, with 3 bases of the junction left unmatched. This CDR3 is CASSLQGTGYNEQFL. The CDR3 coding sequence is TGTGCCAGCAGCTTGCAAGGGACAGGGTACAATGAGCAGTTCCTC.

V and J are TRBV6-5 and TRBJ1-2, with TRBD1 as a possible D gene (5 bases). Germline assignment: CDR1 MNHEY and CDR2 SVGAGI. Trimming shortened V by 10 bases and J by 2 bases, and 17 bases separated the two germline ends. The CDR3 contains 14 residues. The CDR3 nucleotides are TGTGCCAACAGCGAGGATAGGGGAAACTATGGCTACACCTTC. As protein: CANSEDRGNYGYTF.